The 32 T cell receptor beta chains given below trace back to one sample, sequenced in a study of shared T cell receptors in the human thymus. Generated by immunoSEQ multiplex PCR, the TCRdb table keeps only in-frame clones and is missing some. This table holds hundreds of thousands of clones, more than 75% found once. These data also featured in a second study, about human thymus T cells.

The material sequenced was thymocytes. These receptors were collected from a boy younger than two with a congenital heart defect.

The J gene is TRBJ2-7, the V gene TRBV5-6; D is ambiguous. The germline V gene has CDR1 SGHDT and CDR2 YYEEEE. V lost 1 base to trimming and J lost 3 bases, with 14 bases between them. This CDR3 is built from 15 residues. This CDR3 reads CASSLSTRSHYEQYF. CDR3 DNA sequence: TGTGCCAGCAGCTTGAGCACGCGGAGCCACTACGAGCAGTACTTC.

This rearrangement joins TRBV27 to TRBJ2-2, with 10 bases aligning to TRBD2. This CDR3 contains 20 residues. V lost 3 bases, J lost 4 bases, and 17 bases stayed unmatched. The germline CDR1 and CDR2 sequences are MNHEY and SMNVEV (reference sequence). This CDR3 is CASSLSLLAGFNAPTGELFF. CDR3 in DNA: TGTGCCAGCAGTTTGTCCTTACTAGCGGGGTTCAACGCCCCCACCGGGGAGCTGTTTTTT.

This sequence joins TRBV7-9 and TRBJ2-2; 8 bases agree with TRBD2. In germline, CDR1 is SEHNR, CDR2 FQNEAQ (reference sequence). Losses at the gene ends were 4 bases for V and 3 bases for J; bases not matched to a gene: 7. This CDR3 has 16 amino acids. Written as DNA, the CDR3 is TGTGCCAGCAGCTCCCAACTAGCGGCATACACCGGGGAGCTGTTTTTT. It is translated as CASSSQLAAYTGELFF.

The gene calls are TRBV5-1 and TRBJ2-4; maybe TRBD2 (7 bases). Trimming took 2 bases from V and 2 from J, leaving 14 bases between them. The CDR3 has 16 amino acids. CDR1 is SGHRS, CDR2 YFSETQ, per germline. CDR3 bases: TGCGCCAGCAGCTTAATGGGGGGGCGTCCCAAAAACATTCAGTACTTC. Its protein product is CASSLMGGRPKNIQYF. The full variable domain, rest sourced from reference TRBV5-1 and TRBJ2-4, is KAGVTQTPRYLIKTRGQQVTLSCSPISGHRSVSWYQQTPGQGLQFLFEYFSETQRNKGNFPGRFSGRQFSNSRSEMNVSTLELGDSALYLCASSLMGGRPKNIQYFGAGTRLSVL.

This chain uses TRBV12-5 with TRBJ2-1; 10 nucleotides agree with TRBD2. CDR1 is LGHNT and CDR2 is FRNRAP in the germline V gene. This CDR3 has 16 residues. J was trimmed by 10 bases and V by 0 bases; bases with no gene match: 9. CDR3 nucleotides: TGTGCTAGTGGTTTGGTAGGTACTAGCGGGGTTGGCGAGCAGTTCTTC. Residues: CASGLVGTSGVGEQFF.

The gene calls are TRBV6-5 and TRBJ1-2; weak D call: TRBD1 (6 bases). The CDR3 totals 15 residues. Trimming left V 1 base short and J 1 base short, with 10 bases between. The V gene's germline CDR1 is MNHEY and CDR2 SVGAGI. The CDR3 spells CASSYLAGDNYGYTF. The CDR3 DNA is TGTGCCAGCAGTTACTTGGCAGGGGATAACTATGGCTACACCTTC.

Here the CDR3 DNA reads TGCGCCAGCAGCCTATACTCGTTAGCGGGAAAGTCCTACGAGCAGTACTTC. Translating gives CASSLYSLAGKSYEQYF. V and J are TRBV4-3 and TRBJ2-7; 8 bases map to TRBD2. The CDR3 totals 17 residues. The germline gives CDR1 LGHNA, CDR2 YSLEER. V lost 4 bases, J lost 1 base, and 12 bases stayed unmatched.

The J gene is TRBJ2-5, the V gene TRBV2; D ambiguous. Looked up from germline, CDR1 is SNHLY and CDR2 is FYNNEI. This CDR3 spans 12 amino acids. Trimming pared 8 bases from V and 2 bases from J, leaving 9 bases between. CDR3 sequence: CASLDGQETQYF. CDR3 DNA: TGTGCCAGCCTAGACGGACAAGAGACCCAGTACTTC.

Here the CDR3 DNA reads TGTGCCAGCAGGCGTGTAACCGACAGGGTCAAGGTAGGTCGGGACGAGCAGTACTTC. The encoded protein is CASRRVTDRVKVGRDEQYF. V and J are TRBV5-6 and TRBJ2-7; 7 bases line up with TRBD1. Looked up from germline, CDR1 is SGHDT and CDR2 is YYEEEE. CDR3 size: 19 residues. After removal of 5 bases from V and 5 bases from J, the junction contained 25 bases not matched to a gene. Full variable domain (outside the CDR3, taken from reference TRBV5-6 and TRBJ2-7): DAGVTQSPTHLIKTRGQQVTLRCSPKSGHDTVSWYQQALGQGPQFIFQYYEEEERQRGNFPDRFSGHQFPNYSSELNVNALLLGDSALYLCASRRVTDRVKVGRDEQYFGPGTRLTVT.

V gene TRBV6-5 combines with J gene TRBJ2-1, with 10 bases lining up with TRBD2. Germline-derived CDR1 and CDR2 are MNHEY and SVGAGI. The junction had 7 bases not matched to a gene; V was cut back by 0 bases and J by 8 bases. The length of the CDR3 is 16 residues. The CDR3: CASSYSLASGSDEQFF. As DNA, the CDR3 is TGTGCCAGCAGTTACTCGTTGGCTAGCGGGAGCGATGAGCAGTTCTTC.

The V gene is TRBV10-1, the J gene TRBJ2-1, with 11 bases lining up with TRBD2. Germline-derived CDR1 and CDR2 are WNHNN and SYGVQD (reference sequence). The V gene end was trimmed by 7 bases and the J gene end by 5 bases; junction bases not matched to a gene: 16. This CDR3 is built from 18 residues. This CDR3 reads CASTVEVLAGGGHNEQFF. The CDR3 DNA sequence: TGCGCCAGCACCGTAGAAGTCTTAGCGGGAGGGGGGCACAATGAGCAGTTCTTC.

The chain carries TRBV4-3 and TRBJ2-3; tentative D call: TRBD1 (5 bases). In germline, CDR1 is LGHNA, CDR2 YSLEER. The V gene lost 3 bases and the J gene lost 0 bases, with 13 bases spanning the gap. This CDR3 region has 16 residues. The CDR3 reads CASSHKGLMSTDTQYF. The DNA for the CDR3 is TGCGCCAGCAGCCATAAGGGGCTGATGAGCACAGATACGCAGTATTTT.

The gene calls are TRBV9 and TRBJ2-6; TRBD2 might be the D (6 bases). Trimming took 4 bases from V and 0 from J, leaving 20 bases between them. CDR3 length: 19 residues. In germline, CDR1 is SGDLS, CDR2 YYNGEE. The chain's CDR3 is CASSPGGDGTYSGANVLTF. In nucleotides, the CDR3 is TGTGCCAGCAGCCCCGGGGGAGACGGGACCTACTCTGGGGCCAACGTCCTGACTTTC.

The CDR3 loop reads CASYRGNTEAFF. CDR3 nucleotides: TGTGCAAGTTACAGGGGGAACACTGAAGCTTTCTTT. The chain combines TRBV6-5 with TRBJ1-1, with 7 positions matching TRBD1. CDR3 length equals 12 residues. Germline CDR1 MNHEY, CDR2 SVGAGI.

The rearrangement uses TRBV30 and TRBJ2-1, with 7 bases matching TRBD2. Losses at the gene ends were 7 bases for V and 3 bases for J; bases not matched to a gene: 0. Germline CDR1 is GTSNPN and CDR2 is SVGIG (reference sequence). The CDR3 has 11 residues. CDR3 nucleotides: TGTGCCTCTAGCGGCTACAATGAGCAGTTCTTC. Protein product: CASSGYNEQFF.

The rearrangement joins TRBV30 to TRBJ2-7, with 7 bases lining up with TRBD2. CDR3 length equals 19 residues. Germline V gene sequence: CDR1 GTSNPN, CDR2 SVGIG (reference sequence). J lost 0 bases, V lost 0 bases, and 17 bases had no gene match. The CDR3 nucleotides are TGTGCCTGGAGTGTACCCCCCCTCGGGTCTAGCGGAAGCTCCTACGAGCAGTACTTC. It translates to CAWSVPPLGSSGSSYEQYF.

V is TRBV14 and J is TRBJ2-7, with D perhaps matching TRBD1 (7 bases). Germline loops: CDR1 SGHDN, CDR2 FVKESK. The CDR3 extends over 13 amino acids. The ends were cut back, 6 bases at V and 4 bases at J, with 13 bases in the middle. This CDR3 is CASRLQGRYEQYF. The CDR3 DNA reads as TGTGCCAGCAGGCTACAGGGGAGGTACGAGCAGTACTTC.

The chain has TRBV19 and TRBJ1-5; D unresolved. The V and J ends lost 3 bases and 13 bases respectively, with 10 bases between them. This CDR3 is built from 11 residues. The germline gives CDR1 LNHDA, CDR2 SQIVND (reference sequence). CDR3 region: CASSISSRQHF. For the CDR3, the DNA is TGTGCCAGTAGTATTAGCTCGCGGCAGCATTTT. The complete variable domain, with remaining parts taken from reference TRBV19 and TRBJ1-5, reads DGGITQSPKYLFRKEGQNVTLSCEQNLNHDAMYWYRQDPGQGLRLIYYSQIVNDFQKGDIAEGYSVSREKKESFPLTVTSAQKNPTAFYLCASSISSRQHFGDGTRLSIL.

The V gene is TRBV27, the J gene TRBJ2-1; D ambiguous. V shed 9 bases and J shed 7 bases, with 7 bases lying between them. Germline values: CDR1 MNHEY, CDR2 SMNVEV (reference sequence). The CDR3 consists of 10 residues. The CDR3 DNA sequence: TGTGCCAGTGGGCTGAATGAGCAGTTCTTC. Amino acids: CASGLNEQFF.

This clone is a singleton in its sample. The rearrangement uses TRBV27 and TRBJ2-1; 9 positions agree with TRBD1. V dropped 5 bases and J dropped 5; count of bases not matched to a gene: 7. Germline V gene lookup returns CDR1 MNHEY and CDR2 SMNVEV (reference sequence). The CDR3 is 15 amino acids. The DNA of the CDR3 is TGTGCCAGCAGTCCTTGGGACAGGGCGCACAATGAGCAGTTCTTC. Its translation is CASSPWDRAHNEQFF.

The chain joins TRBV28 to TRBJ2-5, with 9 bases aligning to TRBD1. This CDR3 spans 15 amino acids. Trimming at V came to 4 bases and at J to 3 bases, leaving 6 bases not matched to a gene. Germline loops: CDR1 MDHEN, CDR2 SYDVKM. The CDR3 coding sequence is TGTGCCAGCAGTTCCGGACAGGGGCGCGAAGAGACCCAGTACTTC. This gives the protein CASSSGQGREETQYF.

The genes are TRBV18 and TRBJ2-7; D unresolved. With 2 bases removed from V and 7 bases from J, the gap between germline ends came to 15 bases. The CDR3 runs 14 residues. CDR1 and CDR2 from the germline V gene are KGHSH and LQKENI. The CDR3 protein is CASSPERRLREQYF. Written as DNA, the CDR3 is TGTGCCAGCTCACCAGAGAGACGCCTGAGGGAGCAGTACTTC.

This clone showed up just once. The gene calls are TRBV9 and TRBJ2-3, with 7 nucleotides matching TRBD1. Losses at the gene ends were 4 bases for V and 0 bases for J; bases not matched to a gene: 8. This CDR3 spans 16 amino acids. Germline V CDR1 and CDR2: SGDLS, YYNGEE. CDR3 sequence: CASSPSRGQSTDTQYF. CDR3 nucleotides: TGTGCCAGCAGCCCAAGCCGGGGACAGAGCACAGATACGCAGTATTTT.

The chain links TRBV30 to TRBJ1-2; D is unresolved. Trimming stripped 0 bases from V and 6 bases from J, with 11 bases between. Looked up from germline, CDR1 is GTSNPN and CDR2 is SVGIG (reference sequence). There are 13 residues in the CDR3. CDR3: CAWSVRFGDGYTF. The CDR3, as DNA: TGTGCCTGGAGTGTACGGTTCGGGGATGGCTACACCTTC.

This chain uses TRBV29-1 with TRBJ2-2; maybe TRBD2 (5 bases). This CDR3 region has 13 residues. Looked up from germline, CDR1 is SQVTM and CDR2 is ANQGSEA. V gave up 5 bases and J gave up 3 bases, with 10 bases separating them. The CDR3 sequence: CSVILGDTGELFF. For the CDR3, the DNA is TGCAGCGTTATTTTGGGAGACACCGGGGAGCTGTTTTTT.

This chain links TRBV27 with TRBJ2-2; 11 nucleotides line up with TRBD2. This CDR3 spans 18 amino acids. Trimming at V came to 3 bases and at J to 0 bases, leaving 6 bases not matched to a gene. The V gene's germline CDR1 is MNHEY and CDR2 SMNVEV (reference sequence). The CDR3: CASSLSTSGSPNTGELFF. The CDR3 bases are TGTGCCAGCAGTTTGAGCACTAGCGGGAGCCCGAACACCGGGGAGCTGTTTTTT.

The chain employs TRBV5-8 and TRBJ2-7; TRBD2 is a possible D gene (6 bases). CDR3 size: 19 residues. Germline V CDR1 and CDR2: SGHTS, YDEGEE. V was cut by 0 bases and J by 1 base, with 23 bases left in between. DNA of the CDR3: TGTGCCAGCAGCTTGGACGCGGCAACCCGGGAGAACGGGTCCTACGAGCAGTACTTC. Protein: CASSLDAATRENGSYEQYF.

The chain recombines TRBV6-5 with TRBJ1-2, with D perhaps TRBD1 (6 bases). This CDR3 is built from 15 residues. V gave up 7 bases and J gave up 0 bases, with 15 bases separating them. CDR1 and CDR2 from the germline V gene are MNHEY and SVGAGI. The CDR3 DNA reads TGTGCCAGCACCAACGGAGAGGGGGCTAACTATGGCTACACCTTC. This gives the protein CASTNGEGANYGYTF.

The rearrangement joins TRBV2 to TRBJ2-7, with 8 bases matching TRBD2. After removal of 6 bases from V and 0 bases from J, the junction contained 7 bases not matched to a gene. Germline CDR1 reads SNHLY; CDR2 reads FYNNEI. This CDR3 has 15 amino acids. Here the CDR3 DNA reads TGTGCCAGCAGGGACACTAGCGGACTCTCCTACGAGCAGTACTTC. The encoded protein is CASRDTSGLSYEQYF.

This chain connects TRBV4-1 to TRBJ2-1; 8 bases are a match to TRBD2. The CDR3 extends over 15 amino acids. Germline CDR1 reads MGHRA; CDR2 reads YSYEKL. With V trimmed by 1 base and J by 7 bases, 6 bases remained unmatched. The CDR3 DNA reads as TGCGCCAGCAGCCAAGCCCCGGGACTAGAAAATGAGCAGTTCTTC. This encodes CASSQAPGLENEQFF.

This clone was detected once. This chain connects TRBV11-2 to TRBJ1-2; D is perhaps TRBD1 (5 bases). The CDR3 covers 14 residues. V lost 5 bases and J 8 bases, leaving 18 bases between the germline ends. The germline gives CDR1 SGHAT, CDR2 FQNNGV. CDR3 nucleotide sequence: TGTGCCAGCAGCCCTGGGGACTGGGAGGGGGGCTACACCTTC. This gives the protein CASSPGDWEGGYTF.

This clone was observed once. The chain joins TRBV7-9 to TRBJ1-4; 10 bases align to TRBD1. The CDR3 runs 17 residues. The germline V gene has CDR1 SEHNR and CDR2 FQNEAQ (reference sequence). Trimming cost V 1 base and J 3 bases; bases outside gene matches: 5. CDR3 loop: CASSLVGQGGPNEKLFF. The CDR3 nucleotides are TGTGCCAGCAGCTTAGTTGGACAGGGGGGACCTAATGAAAAACTGTTTTTT.